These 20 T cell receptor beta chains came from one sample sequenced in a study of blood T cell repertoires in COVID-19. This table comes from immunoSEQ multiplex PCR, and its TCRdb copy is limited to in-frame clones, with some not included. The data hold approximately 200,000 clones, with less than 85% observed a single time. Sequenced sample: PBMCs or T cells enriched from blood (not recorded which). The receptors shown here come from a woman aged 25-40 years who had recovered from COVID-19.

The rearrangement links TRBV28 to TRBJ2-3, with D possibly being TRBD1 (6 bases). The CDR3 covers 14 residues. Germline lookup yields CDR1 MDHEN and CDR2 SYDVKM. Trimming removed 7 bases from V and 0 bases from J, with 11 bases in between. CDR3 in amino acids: CASKDRHSTDTQYF. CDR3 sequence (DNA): TGTGCCAGCAAGGACAGACATAGCACAGATACGCAGTATTTT. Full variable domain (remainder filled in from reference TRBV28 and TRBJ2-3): DVKVTQSSRYLVKRTGEKVFLECVQDMDHENMFWYRQDPGLGLRLIYFSYDVKMKEKGDIPEGYSVSREKKERFSLILESASTNQTSMYLCASKDRHSTDTQYFGPGTRLTVL.

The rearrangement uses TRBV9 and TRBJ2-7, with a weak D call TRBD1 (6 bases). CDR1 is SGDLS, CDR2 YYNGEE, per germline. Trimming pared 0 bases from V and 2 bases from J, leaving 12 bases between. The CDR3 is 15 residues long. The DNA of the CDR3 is TGTGCCAGCAGCGTAGAGGGGGACACTACCTACGAGCAGTACTTC. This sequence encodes CASSVEGDTTYEQYF.

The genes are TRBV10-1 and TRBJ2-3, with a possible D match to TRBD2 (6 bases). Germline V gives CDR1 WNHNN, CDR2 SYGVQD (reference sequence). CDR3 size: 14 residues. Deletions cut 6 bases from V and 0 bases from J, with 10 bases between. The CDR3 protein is CASSSSGSTDTQYF. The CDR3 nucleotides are TGCGCCAGCAGCTCAAGCGGGAGCACAGATACGCAGTATTTT.

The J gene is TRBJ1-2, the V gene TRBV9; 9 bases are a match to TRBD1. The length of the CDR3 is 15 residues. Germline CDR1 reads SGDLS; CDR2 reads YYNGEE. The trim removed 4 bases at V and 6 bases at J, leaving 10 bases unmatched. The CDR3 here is CASSHLQGAYDGYTF. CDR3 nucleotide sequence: TGTGCCAGCAGCCACCTACAGGGGGCCTACGATGGCTACACCTTC.

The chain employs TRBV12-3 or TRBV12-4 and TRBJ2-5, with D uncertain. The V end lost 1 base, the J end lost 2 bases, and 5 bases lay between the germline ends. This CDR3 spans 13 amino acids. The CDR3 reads CASSLGQQETQYF. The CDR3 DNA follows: TGTGCCAGCAGTTTAGGGCAGCAAGAGACCCAGTACTTC.

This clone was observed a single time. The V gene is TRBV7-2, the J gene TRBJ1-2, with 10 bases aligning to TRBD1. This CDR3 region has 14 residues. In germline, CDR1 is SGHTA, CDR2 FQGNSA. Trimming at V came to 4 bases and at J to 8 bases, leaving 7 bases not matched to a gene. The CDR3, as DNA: TGTGCCAGCAGCTCACAGGGACAGGGGCTGGGCTACACCTTC. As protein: CASSSQGQGLGYTF.

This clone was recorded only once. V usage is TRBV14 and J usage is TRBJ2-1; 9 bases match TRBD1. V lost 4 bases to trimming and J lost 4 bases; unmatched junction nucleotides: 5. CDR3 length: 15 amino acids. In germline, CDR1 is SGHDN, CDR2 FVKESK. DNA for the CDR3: TGTGCCAGCAGCCCGTCCGGGACAGGGTACAATGAGCAGTTCTTC. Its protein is CASSPSGTGYNEQFF.

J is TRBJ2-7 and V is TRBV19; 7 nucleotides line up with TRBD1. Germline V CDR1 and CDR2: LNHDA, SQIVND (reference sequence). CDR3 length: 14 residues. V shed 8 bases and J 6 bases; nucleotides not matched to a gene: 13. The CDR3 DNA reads TGTGCCAGTGGAGAGCCTCGGACAGGTGGCGAGCAGTACTTC. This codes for CASGEPRTGGEQYF.

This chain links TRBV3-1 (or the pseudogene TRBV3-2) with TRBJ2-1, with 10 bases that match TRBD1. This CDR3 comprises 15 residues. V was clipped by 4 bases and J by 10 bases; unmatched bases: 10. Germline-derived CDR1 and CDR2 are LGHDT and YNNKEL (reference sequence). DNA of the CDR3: TGTGCCAGCAGCCGGGTGACAGGGGGCCTAGCGGAGCAGTTCTTC. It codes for CASSRVTGGLAEQFF.

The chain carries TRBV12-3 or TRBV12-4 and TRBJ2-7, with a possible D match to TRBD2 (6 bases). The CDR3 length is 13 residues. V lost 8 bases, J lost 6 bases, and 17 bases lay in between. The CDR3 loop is CASCGTARGEQYF. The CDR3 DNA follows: TGTGCCAGCTGCGGGACGGCGAGGGGCGAGCAGTACTTC.

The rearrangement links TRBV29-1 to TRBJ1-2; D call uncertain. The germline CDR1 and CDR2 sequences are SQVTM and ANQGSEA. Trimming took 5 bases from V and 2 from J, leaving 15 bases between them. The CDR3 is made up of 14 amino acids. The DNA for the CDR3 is TGCAGCGTTCGGACGGAGGACTCAAACTATGGCTACACCTTC. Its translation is CSVRTEDSNYGYTF.

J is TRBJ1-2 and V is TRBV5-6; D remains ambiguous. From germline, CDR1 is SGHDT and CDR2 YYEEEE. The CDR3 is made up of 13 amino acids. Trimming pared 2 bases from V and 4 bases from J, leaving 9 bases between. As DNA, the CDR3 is TGTGCCAGCAGCTTACCAGAAATCTATGGCTACACCTTC. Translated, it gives CASSLPEIYGYTF.

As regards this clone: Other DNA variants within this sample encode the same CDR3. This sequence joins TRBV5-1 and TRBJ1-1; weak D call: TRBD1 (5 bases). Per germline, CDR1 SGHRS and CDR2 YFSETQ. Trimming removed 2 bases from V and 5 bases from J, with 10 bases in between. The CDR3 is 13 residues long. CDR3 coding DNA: TGCGCCAGCAGCTTTTCGGGGGGAACTGAAGCTTTCTTT. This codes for CASSFSGGTEAFF.

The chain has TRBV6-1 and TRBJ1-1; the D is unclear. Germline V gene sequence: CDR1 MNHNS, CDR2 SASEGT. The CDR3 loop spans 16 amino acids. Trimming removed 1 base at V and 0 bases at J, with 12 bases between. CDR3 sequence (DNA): TGTGCCAGCAGTGAAGTTTGGGGAGGGATGAACACTGAAGCTTTCTTT. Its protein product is CASSEVWGGMNTEAFF.

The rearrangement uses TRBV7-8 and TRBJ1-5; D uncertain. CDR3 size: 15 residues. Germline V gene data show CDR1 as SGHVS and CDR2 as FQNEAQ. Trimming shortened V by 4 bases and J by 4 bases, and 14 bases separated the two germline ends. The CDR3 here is CASSSQARQNQPQHF. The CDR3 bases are TGTGCCAGCAGCTCCCAGGCCCGTCAGAATCAGCCCCAGCATTTT.

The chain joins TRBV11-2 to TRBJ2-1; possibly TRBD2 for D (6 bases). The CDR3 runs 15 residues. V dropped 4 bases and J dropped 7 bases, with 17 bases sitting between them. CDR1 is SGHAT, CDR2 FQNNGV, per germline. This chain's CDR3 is CASSSLLGGRNEQFF. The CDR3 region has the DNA TGTGCCAGCAGCTCCCTACTCGGGGGTAGGAATGAGCAGTTCTTC.

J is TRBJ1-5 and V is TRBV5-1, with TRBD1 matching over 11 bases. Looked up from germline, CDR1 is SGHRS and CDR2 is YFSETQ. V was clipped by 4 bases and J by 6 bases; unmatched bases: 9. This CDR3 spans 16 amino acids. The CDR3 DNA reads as TGCGCCAGCAGCCTGGACGGGACAGGGGGGTTTCAGCCCCAGCATTTT. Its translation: CASSLDGTGGFQPQHF.

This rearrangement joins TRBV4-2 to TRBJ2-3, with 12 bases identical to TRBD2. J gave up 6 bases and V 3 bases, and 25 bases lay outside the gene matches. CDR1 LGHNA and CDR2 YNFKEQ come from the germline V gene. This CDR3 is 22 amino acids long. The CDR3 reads CASSQGGPGLAGGPADWDTQYF. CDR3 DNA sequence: TGTGCCAGCAGCCAGGGGGGTCCCGGGCTAGCGGGAGGGCCCGCGGATTGGGATACGCAGTATTTT.

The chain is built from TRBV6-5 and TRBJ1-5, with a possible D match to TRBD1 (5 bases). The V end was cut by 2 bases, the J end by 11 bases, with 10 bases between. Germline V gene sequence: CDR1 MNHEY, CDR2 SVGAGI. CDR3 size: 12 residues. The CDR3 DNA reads TGTGCCAGCAGTTACCGGGGGGGGTCCCAGCATTTT. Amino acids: CASSYRGGSQHF.

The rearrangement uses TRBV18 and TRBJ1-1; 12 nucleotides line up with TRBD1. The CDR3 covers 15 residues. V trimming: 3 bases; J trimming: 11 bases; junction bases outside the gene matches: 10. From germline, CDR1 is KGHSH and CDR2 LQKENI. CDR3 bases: TGTGCCAGCTCACCTCCGGGACAGGGGGCCCGAGGGGCTTTCTTT. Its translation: CASSPPGQGARGAFF. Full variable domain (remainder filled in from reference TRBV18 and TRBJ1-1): NAGVMQNPRHLVRRRGQEARLRCSPMKGHSHVYWYRQLPEEGLKFMVYLQKENIIDESGMPKERFSAEFPKEGPSILRIQQVVRGDSAAYFCASSPPGQGARGAFFGQGTRLTVV.